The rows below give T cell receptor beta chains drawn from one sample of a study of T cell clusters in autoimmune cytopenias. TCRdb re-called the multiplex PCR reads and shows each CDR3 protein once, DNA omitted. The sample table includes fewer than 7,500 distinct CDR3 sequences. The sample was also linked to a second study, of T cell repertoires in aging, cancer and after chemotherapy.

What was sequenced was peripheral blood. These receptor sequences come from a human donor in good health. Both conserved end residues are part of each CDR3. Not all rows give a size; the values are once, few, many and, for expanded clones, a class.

cdr3_aa: CASTPARSGRSGANVLTF
j_call: TRBJ2-6
clone_size: medium-sized
v_call: TRBV19

cdr3_aa: CSVETGNTGELFF
j_call: TRBJ2-2
clone_size: medium-sized
v_call: TRBV29-1

cdr3_aa: CSVGSGARNGDTQYF
j_call: TRBJ2-3
clone_size: large
v_call: TRBV29-1

cdr3_aa: CASSTDRGNSPLHF
j_call: TRBJ1-6
clone_size: .
v_call: TRBV19

cdr3_aa: CASSIRTGSSYEQYF
j_call: TRBJ2-7
clone_size: .
v_call: TRBV19

cdr3_aa: CASSAQQETQYF
j_call: TRBJ2-5
clone_size: .
v_call: TRBV6-6

cdr3_aa: CASLATDSFNEKLFF
j_call: TRBJ1-4
clone_size: .
v_call: TRBV19

cdr3_aa: CSAPPTVRAFF
j_call: TRBJ1-1
clone_size: .
v_call: TRBV20-1

cdr3_aa: CAISDRKKGTSTDTQYF
j_call: TRBJ2-3
clone_size: .
v_call: TRBV10-3

cdr3_aa: CASSMGDRDSYGYTF
j_call: TRBJ1-2
clone_size: .
v_call: TRBV5-1

cdr3_aa: CASSYSTAGGTGELFF
j_call: TRBJ2-2
clone_size: .
v_call: TRBV6-5